These T cell receptor beta chains were read from a single sample in a study of graft-versus-host responses after intestinal transplantation. Produced via immunoSEQ multiplex PCR; TCRdb's table is partial and in-frame only. Of around 110,000 clones in the sample, about nine tenths were seen once. These TCRs' antigens remain unknown. The sequencing here drew on unstimulated CD4+ T cells sorted from spleen or lymph node cells, taken before intestinal transplant. These receptors were taken from a human donor who received an intestinal transplant. The CDR3 runs from the conserved cysteine through the conserved F or W. The order of the fields is D gene, V gene, J gene, clone size, CDR3 protein, CDR3 DNA. The D gene is left open where the match is weak. Size is omitted from some rows. Given values are once, few, many or a class for expanded clones.

.	TRBV12-5	TRBJ1-5	.	CASGLVLLREGNQPQHF	TGTGCTAGTGGTTTGGTACTTCTGCGGGAGGGCAATCAGCCCCAGCATTTT
.	TRBV11-3	TRBJ2-2	.	CASSLFSGRGTGELFF	TGTGCCAGCAGCTTGTTTTCAGGGAGGGGGACCGGGGAGCTGTTTTTT
TRBD2	TRBV5-1	TRBJ2-5	.	CASSFSSGYSQETQYF	TGCGCCAGCAGCTTCTCTAGCGGGTACAGCCAAGAGACCCAGTACTTC
TRBD2	TRBV27	TRBJ2-1	.	CASSPTSGRADEQFF	TGTGCCAGCAGTCCGACTAGCGGGAGGGCCGATGAGCAGTTCTTC
TRBD2	TRBV4-1	TRBJ2-1	.	CASSQLLLAGEFNEQFF	TGCGCCAGCAGCCAACTTTTACTAGCGGGAGAGTTTAATGAGCAGTTCTTC
.	TRBV6-5	TRBJ2-7	few	CASGRSGLDEQYF	TGTGCCAGCGGCCGGAGCGGGTTGGACGAGCAGTACTTC
TRBD1	TRBV27	TRBJ1-5	.	CASRRTGSNQPQHF	TGTGCCAGCAGACGGACAGGGTCCAATCAGCCCCAGCATTTT
.	TRBV7-2	TRBJ2-3	.	CASSLRRGGNTDTQYF	TGTGCCAGCAGCTTACGGAGGGGGGGAAACACAGATACGCAGTATTTT
.	TRBV9	TRBJ2-7	.	CASSVHYEQYF	TGTGCCAGCAGCGTCCACTACGAGCAGTACTTC
.	TRBV5-1	TRBJ2-3	.	CASSFAGDTDTQYF	TGCGCCAGCAGCTTCGCCGGGGACACAGATACGCAGTATTTT
.	TRBV2	TRBJ2-6	.	CASSSLLSGANVLTF	TGTGCCAGCAGTTCTCTTCTCTCTGGGGCCAACGTCCTGACTTTC
.	TRBV27	TRBJ2-3	.	CASSGVGANSDTQYF	TGTGCCAGCAGTGGAGTTGGGGCAAACTCCGATACGCAGTATTTT
TRBD2	TRBV5-1	TRBJ2-1	.	CASSPRGSYNEQFF	TGCGCCAGCAGCCCGCGGGGGTCCTACAATGAGCAGTTCTTC
.	TRBV5-6	TRBJ1-2	.	CASSLRGVDGYTF	TGTGCCAGCAGTCTCAGGGGAGTGGATGGCTACACCTTC
.	TRBV7-2	TRBJ2-1	.	CASSFRNEQFF	TGTGCCAGCAGCTTCCGCAATGAGCAGTTCTTC
TRBD2	TRBV18	TRBJ2-1	.	CASSPLAGDEQFF	TGTGCCAGCTCACCATTAGCGGGCGATGAGCAGTTCTTC
TRBD1	TRBV18	TRBJ2-7	.	CASSPGEGQGYEQYF	TGTGCCAGCTCACCCGGTGAGGGACAGGGTTACGAGCAGTACTTC
.	TRBV11-2	TRBJ1-2	.	CASSSIAPDGYTF	TGTGCCAGCAGCTCTATAGCCCCGGATGGCTACACCTTC
TRBD2	TRBV7-2	TRBJ2-1	.	CASSLAGGLANEQFF	TGTGCCAGCAGCTTAGCGGGCGGACTAGCAAATGAGCAGTTCTTC
TRBD1	TRBV11-2	TRBJ2-4	once	CASSEDRTMVQYF	TGTGCCAGCAGCGAGGACAGGACGATGGTTCAGTACTTC
.	TRBV5-5	TRBJ2-1	.	CASSLQRWQGGTYNYNEQFF	TGTGCCAGCAGCTTGCAACGGTGGCAGGGAGGAACCTATAACTACAATGAGCAGTTCTTC
.	TRBV28	TRBJ1-1	.	CASKAGENTEAFF	TGTGCCAGCAAAGCCGGAGAAAACACTGAAGCTTTCTTT
TRBD2	TRBV7-9	TRBJ2-2	.	CASSLGPGLGTGELFF	TGTGCCAGCAGCTTAGGGCCGGGACTAGGGACCGGGGAGCTGTTTTTT
TRBD2	TRBV7-6	TRBJ2-2	.	CASSHGGVSGELFF	TGTGCCAGCAGCCACGGGGGGGTATCCGGGGAGCTGTTTTTT
TRBD1	TRBV5-1	TRBJ2-2	.	CASSFRPRQGSYTGELFF	TGCGCCAGCAGCTTCCGACCTCGACAGGGGAGCTACACCGGGGAGCTGTTTTTT
.	TRBV16	TRBJ2-3	.	CASSHNTDTQYF	TGTGCCAGCAGCCATAACACAGATACGCAGTATTTT
TRBD1	TRBV6-1	TRBJ2-5	.	CASSEADRGQETQYF	TGTGCCAGCAGTGAAGCGGACAGGGGACAAGAGACCCAGTACTTC
.	TRBV6-6	TRBJ2-7	.	CASSYPRGYGAYEQYF	TGTGCCAGCAGTTACCCTAGGGGGTATGGAGCCTACGAGCAGTACTTC
TRBD1	TRBV4-1	TRBJ2-1	.	CASSPGQGYNEQFF	TGCGCCAGCAGCCCGGGACAGGGGTACAATGAGCAGTTCTTC
.	TRBV20-1	TRBJ1-2	.	CSSSEFGYTF	TGCAGTTCCAGCGAATTTGGCTACACCTTC
.	TRBV5-4	TRBJ2-5	.	CASSLWRGETQYF	TGTGCCAGCAGCTTGTGGAGAGGAGAGACCCAGTACTTC
.	TRBV7-9	TRBJ1-3	.	CASSSTGLGGNTIYF	TGTGCCAGCAGCTCGACAGGCTTGGGGGGAAACACCATATATTTT
TRBD2	TRBV7-3	TRBJ2-7	.	CASSLNGGRAKYEQYF	TGTGCCAGCAGCTTGAACGGCGGGAGGGCCAAATACGAGCAGTACTTC
.	TRBV18	TRBJ2-3	.	CASQEGSRTDTQYF	TGTGCCAGCCAGGAAGGCAGCCGCACAGATACGCAGTATTTT
.	TRBV5-1	TRBJ1-4	.	CASSLGPGINEKLFF	TGCGCCAGCAGCTTGGGACCCGGGATTAATGAAAAACTGTTTTTT
TRBD1	TRBV6-5	TRBJ1-2	.	CASSYSGTANYGYTF	TGTGCCAGCAGTTACTCAGGGACAGCTAACTATGGCTACACCTTC
.	TRBV6-5	TRBJ1-2	.	CASSRTEAIYGYTF	TGTGCCAGCAGTCGGACGGAGGCCATCTATGGCTACACCTTC
TRBD1	TRBV6-6	TRBJ1-1	once	CASSLLTNRGTEAFF	TGTGCCAGCAGCTTACTTACTAACAGGGGGACTGAAGCTTTCTTT
TRBD2	TRBV7-2	TRBJ2-7	.	CASSLGGVEQYF	TGTGCCAGCAGCTTGGGAGGGGTCGAGCAGTACTTC
.	TRBV7-2	TRBJ2-5	.	CASSLGNQGLTQYF	TGTGCCAGCAGCTTAGGGAATCAGGGGTTGACCCAGTACTTC
.	TRBV5-1	TRBJ2-7	.	CASSLLESSGSYEQYF	TGCGCCAGCAGCTTGCTTGAGTCCAGCGGCTCCTACGAGCAGTACTTC
.	TRBV5-8	TRBJ1-5	.	CASSLDGYSNQPQHF	TGTGCCAGCAGTTTGGACGGGTATAGCAATCAGCCCCAGCATTTT
TRBD1	TRBV6-1	TRBJ1-4	.	CASSRQGTAEKLFF	TGTGCCAGCAGCCGACAGGGGACGGCTGAAAAACTGTTTTTT
TRBD2	TRBV4-1	TRBJ2-1	.	CASAPNSGADNEQFF	TGCGCCAGCGCGCCGAATAGCGGGGCAGACAATGAGCAGTTCTTC
TRBD2	TRBV5-4	TRBJ2-2	.	CASSRRGGLVSAGELFF	TGTGCCAGCAGCCGGAGGGGGGGACTAGTTAGTGCCGGGGAGCTGTTTTTT
TRBD2	TRBV6-5	TRBJ2-3	.	CASSWGGTRDTQYF	TGTGCCAGCAGTTGGGGGGGGACGAGGGATACGCAGTATTTT
TRBD1	TRBV5-1	TRBJ1-4	.	CASSLAGGREKLFF	TGCGCCAGCAGCTTGGCAGGGGGCCGTGAAAAACTGTTTTTT
TRBD2	TRBV5-4	TRBJ2-1	once	CASSLISLAGVDNEQFF	TGTGCCAGCAGCTTAATTTCTTTAGCGGGAGTTGACAATGAGCAGTTCTTC
TRBD2	TRBV15	TRBJ2-1	.	CATSSGVAGYNEQFF	TGTGCCACCAGCAGCGGGGTAGCGGGGTACAATGAGCAGTTCTTC